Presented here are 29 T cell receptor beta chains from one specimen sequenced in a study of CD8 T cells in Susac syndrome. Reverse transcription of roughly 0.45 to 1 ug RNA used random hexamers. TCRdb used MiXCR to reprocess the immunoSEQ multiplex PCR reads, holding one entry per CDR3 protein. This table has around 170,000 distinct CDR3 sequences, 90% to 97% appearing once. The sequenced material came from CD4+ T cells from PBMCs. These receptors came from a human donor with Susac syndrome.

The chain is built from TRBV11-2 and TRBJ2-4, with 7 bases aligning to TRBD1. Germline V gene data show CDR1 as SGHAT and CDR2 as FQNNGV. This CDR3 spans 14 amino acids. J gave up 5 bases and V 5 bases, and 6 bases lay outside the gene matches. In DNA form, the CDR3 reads TGTGCCAGCAGCCAAGCCGGGACAGAAAACATTCAGTACTTC. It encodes CASSQAGTENIQYF.

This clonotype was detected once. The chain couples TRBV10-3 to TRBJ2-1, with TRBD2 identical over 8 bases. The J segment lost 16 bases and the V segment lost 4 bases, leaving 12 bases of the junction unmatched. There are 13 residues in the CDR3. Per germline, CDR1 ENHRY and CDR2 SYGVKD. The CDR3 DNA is TGTGCCATCAGTGCCACCCCGGGACTAGAGACTTTCTTC. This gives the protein CAISATPGLETFF.

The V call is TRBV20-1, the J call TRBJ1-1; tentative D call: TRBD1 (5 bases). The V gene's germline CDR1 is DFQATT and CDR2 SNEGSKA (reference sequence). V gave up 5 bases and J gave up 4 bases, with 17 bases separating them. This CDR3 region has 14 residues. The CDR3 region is CSAPAWGEFTEAFF. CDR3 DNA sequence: TGCAGTGCTCCCGCTTGGGGGGAGTTCACTGAAGCTTTCTTT.

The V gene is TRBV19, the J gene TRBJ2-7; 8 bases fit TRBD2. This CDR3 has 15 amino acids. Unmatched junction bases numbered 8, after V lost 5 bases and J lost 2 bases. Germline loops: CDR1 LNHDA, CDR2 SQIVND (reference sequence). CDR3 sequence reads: CASSSLTSAAYEQYF. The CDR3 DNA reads TGTGCCAGTAGTTCGCTGACTAGCGCCGCCTACGAGCAGTACTTC.

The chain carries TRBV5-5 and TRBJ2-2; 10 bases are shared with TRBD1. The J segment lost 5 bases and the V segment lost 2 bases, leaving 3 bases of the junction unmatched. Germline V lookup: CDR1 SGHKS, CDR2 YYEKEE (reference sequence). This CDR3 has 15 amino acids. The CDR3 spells CASSLRQGATGELFF. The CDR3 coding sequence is TGTGCCAGCAGCTTAAGACAGGGGGCGACCGGGGAGCTGTTTTTT.

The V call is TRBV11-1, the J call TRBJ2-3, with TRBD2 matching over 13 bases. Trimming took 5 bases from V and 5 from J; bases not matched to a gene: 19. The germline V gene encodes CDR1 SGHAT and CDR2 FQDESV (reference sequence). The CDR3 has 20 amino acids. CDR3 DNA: TGTGCCAGCAGCCGAGGTAGACTAGCGGGGGGAACAACCTTGAAAGATACGCAGTATTTT. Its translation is CASSRGRLAGGTTLKDTQYF.

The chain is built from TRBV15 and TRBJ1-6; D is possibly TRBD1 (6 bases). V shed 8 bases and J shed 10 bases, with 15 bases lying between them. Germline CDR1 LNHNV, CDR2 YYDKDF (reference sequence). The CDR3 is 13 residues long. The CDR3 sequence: CATFGGPGSPLHF. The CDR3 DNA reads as TGTGCCACCTTCGGGGGGCCGGGGTCACCCCTCCACTTT.

CDR3: CASSRQLLAGAGSEQFF. Here the CDR3 DNA reads TGCGCCAGCAGCCGACAATTACTAGCGGGGGCAGGGAGTGAGCAGTTCTTC. The chain links TRBV4-3 to TRBJ2-1; TRBD2 matches 11 bases. Trimming cost V 4 bases and J 9 bases; bases outside gene matches: 14. Germline V gene data show CDR1 as LGHNA and CDR2 as YSLEER. This CDR3 is 17 amino acids long.

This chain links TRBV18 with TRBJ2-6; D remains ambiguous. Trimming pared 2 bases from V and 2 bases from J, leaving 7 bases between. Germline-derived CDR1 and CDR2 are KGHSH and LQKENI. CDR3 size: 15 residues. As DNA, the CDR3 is TGTGCCAGCTCACCAGGGGTTACTGGGGCCAACGTCCTGACTTTC. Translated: CASSPGVTGANVLTF.

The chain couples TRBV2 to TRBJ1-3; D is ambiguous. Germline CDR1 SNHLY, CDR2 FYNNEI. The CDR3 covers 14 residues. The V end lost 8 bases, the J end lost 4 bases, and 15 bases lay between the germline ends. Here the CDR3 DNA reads TGTGCCAGCGGTGCCTGGGCGGCCGGAAACACCATATATTTT. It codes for CASGAWAAGNTIYF.

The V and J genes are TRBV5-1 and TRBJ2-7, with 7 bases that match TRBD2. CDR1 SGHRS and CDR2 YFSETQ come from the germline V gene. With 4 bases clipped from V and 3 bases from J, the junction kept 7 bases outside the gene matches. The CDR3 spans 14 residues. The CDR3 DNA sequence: TGCGCCAGCAGCACGGGCCTAGCGGACTACGAGCAGTACTTC. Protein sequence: CASSTGLADYEQYF.

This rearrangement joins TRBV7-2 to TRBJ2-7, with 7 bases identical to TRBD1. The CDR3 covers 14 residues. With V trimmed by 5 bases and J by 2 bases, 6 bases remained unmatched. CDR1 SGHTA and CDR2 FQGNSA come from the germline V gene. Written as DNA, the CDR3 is TGTGCCAGCAGCGCAGCCGGGACAGCCTACGAGCAGTACTTC. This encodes CASSAAGTAYEQYF.

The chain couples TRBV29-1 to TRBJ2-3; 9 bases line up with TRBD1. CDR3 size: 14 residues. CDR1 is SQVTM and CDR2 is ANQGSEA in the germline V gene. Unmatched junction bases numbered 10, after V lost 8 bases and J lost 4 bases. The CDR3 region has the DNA TGCAGCACTTGGACAGGGGATGGCGCAGATACGCAGTATTTT. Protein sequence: CSTWTGDGADTQYF.

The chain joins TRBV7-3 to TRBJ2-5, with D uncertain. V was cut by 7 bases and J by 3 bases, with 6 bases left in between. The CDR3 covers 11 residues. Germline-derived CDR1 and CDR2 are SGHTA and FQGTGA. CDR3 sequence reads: CASTPEETQYF. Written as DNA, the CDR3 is TGTGCCAGCACCCCAGAAGAGACCCAGTACTTC.

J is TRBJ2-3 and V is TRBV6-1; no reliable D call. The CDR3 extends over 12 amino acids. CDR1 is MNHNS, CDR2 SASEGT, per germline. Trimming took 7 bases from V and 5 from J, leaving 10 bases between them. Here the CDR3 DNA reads TGTGCCAGCACCCCGTGGGGAGATACGCAGTATTTT. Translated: CASTPWGDTQYF.

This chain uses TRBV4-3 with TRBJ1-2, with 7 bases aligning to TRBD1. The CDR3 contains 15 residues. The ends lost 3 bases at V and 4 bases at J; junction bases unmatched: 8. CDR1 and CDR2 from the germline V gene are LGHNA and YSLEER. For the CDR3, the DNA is TGCGCCAGCAGCCAGAGCACAGGGGTCCTCTATGGCTACACCTTC. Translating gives CASSQSTGVLYGYTF.

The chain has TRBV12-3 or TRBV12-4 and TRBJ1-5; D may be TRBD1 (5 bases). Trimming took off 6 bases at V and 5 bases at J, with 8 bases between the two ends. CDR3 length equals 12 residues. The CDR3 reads CASREGDQPQHF. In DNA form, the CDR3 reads TGTGCCAGCAGAGAAGGGGATCAGCCCCAGCATTTT.

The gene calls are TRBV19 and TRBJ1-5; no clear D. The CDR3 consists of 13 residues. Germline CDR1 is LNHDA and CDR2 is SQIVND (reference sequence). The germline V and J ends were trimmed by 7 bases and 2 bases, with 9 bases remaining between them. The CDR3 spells CASTRTGNQPQHF. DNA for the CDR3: TGTGCCAGTACGAGGACGGGCAATCAGCCCCAGCATTTT.

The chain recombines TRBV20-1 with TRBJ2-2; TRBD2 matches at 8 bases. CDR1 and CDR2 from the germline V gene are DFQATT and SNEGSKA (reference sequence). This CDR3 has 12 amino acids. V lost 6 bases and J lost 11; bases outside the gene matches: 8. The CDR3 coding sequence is TGCAGTGCAAGGACTAGCCCACGTGAGCTGTTTTTT. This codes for CSARTSPRELFF.

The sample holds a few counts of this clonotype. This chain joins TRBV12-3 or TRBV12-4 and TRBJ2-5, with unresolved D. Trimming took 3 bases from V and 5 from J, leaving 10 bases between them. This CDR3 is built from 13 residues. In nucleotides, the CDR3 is TGTGCCAGCAGTTTGGCTCTAAGGGAGACCCAGTACTTC. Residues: CASSLALRETQYF.

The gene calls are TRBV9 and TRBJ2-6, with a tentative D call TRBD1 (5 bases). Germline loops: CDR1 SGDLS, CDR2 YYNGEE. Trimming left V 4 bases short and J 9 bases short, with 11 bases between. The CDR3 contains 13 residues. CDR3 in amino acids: CASSKDMVNVLTF. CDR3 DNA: TGTGCCAGCAGCAAGGACATGGTCAACGTCCTGACTTTC.

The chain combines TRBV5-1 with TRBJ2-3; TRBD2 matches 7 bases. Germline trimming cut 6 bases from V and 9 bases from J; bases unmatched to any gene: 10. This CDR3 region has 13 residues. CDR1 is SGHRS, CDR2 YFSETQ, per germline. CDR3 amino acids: CASTLSGDYTQYF. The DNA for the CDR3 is TGCGCCAGCACTCTCAGCGGGGACTACACGCAGTATTTT.

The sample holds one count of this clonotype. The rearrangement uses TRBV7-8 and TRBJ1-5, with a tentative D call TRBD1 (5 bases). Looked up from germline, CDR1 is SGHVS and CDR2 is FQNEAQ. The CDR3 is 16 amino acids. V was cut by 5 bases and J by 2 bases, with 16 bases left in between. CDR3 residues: CASSPRDPGGNQPQHF. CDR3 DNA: TGTGCCAGCAGCCCCCGGGATCCGGGGGGCAATCAGCCCCAGCATTTT.

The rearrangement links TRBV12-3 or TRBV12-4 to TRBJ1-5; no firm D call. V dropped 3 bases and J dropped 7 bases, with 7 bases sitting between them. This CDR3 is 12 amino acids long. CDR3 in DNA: TGTGCCAGCAGTTTGCTGGGGCAGCCCCAGCATTTT. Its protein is CASSLLGQPQHF.

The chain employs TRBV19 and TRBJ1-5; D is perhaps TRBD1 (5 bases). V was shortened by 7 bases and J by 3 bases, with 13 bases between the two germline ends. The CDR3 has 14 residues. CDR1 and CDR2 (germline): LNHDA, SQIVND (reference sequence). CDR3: CASISRGLNQPQHF. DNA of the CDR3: TGTGCCAGTATCTCTCGGGGACTCAATCAGCCCCAGCATTTT.

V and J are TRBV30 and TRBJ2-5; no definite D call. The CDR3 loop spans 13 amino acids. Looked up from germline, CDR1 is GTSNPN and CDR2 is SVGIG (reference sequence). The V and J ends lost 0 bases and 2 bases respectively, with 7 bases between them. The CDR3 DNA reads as TGTGCCTGGAGTGTACTTTCGCAAGAGACCCAGTACTTC. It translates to CAWSVLSQETQYF.

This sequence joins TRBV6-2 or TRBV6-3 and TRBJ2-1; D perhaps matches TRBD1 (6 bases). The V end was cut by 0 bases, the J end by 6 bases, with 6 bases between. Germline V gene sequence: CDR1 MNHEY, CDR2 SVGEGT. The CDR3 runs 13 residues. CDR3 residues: CASSYSRGNEQFF. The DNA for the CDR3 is TGTGCCAGCAGTTACTCCAGGGGCAATGAGCAGTTCTTC.

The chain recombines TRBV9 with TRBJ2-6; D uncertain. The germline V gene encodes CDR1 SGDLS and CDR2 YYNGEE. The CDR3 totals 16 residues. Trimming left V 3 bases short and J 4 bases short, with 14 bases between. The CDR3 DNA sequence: TGTGCCAGCAGCGAATTACGGCCGTCAGGGGCCAACGTCCTGACTTTC. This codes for CASSELRPSGANVLTF.

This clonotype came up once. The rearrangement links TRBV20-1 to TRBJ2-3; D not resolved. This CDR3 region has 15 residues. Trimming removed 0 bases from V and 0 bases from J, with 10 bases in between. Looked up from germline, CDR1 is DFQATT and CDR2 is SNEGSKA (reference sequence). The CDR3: CSARDVRRSTDTQYF. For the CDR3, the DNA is TGCAGTGCTAGAGATGTGAGGCGCAGCACAGATACGCAGTATTTT.